This passage covers 22 T cell receptor beta chains from one sample sequenced in a study of blood T cells in healthy people across ages. Alongside a J-beta primer mix, a sample-barcoded 5' primer served in a second PCR lasting about 7 to 12 cycles. TCRdb itself ran the 5' RACE reads through MiXCR, one entry per CDR3 protein. The repertoire has roughly 800,000 distinct CDR3 sequences, nearly 60% of them found once; the top ten carry 20% to 25%. What was sequenced was blood. The source of these receptors is a man aged 25-45 years in good health.

The CDR3 sequence is CASSLYAGTNSYNEQFF. CDR3 in DNA: TGCGCCAGCAGCTTGTATGCCGGGACAAATTCCTACAATGAGCAGTTCTTC. This sequence joins TRBV5-1 and TRBJ2-1; TRBD1 is a possible D gene (6 bases). The CDR3 is made up of 17 amino acids. Germline V gene data show CDR1 as SGHRS and CDR2 as YFSETQ. Trimming removed 1 base at V and 1 base at J, with 15 bases between.

The chain carries TRBV14 and TRBJ1-6; D unresolved. Germline lookup yields CDR1 SGHDN and CDR2 FVKESK. This CDR3 is built from 13 residues. Trimming took off 1 base at V and 14 bases at J, with 12 bases between the two ends. CDR3 nucleotides: TGTGCCAGCAGCCAAGGGACTCTGAGGGCCCTCCACTTT. Protein sequence: CASSQGTLRALHF.

The CDR3 spells CASRTNGGSGETQYF. The CDR3 DNA reads as TGTGCCAGCAGGACGAATGGGGGTTCGGGTGAGACCCAGTACTTC. The chain carries TRBV2 and TRBJ2-7; D possibly uses TRBD1 or TRBD2 (5 bases each). The J call is in doubt because the DNA end fits TRBJ2-5 better. The germline V gene has CDR1 SNHLY and CDR2 FYNNEI. The CDR3 runs to 15 residues.

The chain uses TRBV7-2 and TRBJ2-5; TRBD1 might be the D (6 bases). TRBJ2-7 matches the DNA end more closely, so the J call is doubtful. The germline CDR1 and CDR2 sequences are SGHTA and FQGNSA. This CDR3 is built from 14 residues. The CDR3 is CASSPQGIFYEQYF. DNA of the CDR3: TGTGCCAGCAGTCCTCAGGGGATATTTTACGAGCAGTACTTC.

The chain combines TRBV30 with TRBJ1-2; D gene uncertain. Germline CDR1 GTSNPN, CDR2 SVGIG (reference sequence). The CDR3 runs 12 residues. The ends were cut back, 0 bases at V and 7 bases at J, with 9 bases in the middle. The CDR3 here is CAWSVFSSGYTF. The CDR3 DNA follows: TGTGCCTGGAGTGTTTTTTCGTCTGGCTACACCTTC. The entire variable domain, with the rest obtained from reference TRBV30 and TRBJ1-2, is as follows: SQTIHQWPATLVQPVGSPLSLECTVEGTSNPNLYWYRQAAGRGLQLLFYSVGIGQISSEVPQNLSASRPQDRQFILSSKKLLLSDSGFYLCAWSVFSSGYTFGSGTRLTVV.

The table lists this clonotype with a few counts. This rearrangement joins TRBV20-1 to TRBJ1-6, with D possibly matching TRBD1 (5 bases). V was pared by 4 bases and J by 7 bases, with 8 bases between. Germline V lookup: CDR1 DFQATT, CDR2 SNEGSKA (reference sequence). The CDR3 extends over 12 amino acids. Here the CDR3 reads CSAKGYNSPLHF. As DNA, the CDR3 is TGCAGTGCTAAGGGGTACAATTCACCCCTCCACTTT.

V is TRBV20-1 and J is TRBJ2-1; D gene unclear. CDR3 length: 12 amino acids. From germline, CDR1 is DFQATT and CDR2 SNEGSKA (reference sequence). V shed 3 bases and J shed 4 bases, with 7 bases lying between them. CDR3 protein: CSASQIYNEQFF. In nucleotides, the CDR3 is TGCAGTGCTAGCCAGATTTACAATGAGCAGTTCTTC.

The gene calls are TRBV18 and TRBJ1-6; D unresolved. Germline V CDR1 and CDR2: KGHSH, LQKENI. The CDR3 consists of 12 residues. With 0 bases removed from V and 10 bases from J, the gap between germline ends came to 4 bases. The CDR3 coding sequence is TGTGCCAGCTCACCACCGCAATCACCCCTCCACTTT. It encodes CASSPPQSPLHF.

The chain is built from TRBV7-9 and TRBJ2-7; TRBD2 agrees at 11 bases. The DNA end lines up better with TRBJ2-5; the J call may be wrong. CDR1 and CDR2 (germline): SEHNR, FQNEAQ (reference sequence). The CDR3 consists of 15 residues. The DNA of the CDR3 is TGTGCCAGCAGCTCTAGCGGGAGGATGAAAGAGACCCAGTACTTC. Translating it yields CASSSSGRMKETQYF.

Only one count was recorded for this clonotype. The chain is built from TRBV6-2 or TRBV6-3 and TRBJ1-1; TRBD1 might be the D (5 bases). CDR1 and CDR2 from the germline V gene are MNHEY and SVGEGT. V gave up 5 bases and J gave up 1 base, with 11 bases separating them. This CDR3 has 14 residues. The CDR3 DNA reads as TGTGCCAGCAGTCCGTTGGACACGAACACTGAAGCTTTCTTT. This gives the protein CASSPLDTNTEAFF.

The chain joins TRBV4-1 to TRBJ2-3; no reliable D call. Germline CDR1 MGHRA, CDR2 YSYEKL. This CDR3 has 13 amino acids. Between the trimmed V and J ends, which lost 4 bases and 4 bases, there was a span of 9 bases. In DNA form, the CDR3 reads TGCGCCAGCAGCCCCCTGAGCGCAGATACGCAGTATTTT. Translating gives CASSPLSADTQYF.

The chain recombines TRBV9 with TRBJ2-6; D remains ambiguous. V dropped 0 bases and J dropped 2 bases, with 6 bases sitting between them. The CDR3 has 15 amino acids. Germline assignment: CDR1 SGDLS and CDR2 YYNGEE. The CDR3 loop is CASSVEVTGANVLTF. CDR3 sequence (DNA): TGTGCCAGCAGCGTAGAAGTTACTGGGGCCAACGTCCTGACTTTC.

The V gene is TRBV4-2, the J gene TRBJ2-5; D remains unclear. Germline CDR1 LGHNA, CDR2 YNFKEQ. The ends were cut back, 5 bases at V and 0 bases at J, with 10 bases in the middle. CDR3 length equals 14 residues. Written as DNA, the CDR3 is TGTGCCAGCAGCTTCTCCTTGAACCAAGAGACCCAGTACTTC. Residues: CASSFSLNQETQYF.

V usage is TRBV29-1 and J usage is TRBJ1-4, with unresolved D. The CDR3 sequence is 13 residues long. The V gene's germline CDR1 is SQVTM and CDR2 ANQGSEA. V dropped 6 bases and J dropped 6 bases, with 14 bases sitting between them. CDR3 region: CSVFGVGDEKLFF. The CDR3 DNA sequence: TGCAGCGTCTTCGGGGTAGGAGATGAAAAACTGTTTTTT.

This clonotype was recorded once. J is TRBJ2-5 and V is TRBV20-1; D unclear. The J call may be wrong; the DNA end is better matched by TRBJ2-7. Looked up from germline, CDR1 is DFQATT and CDR2 is SNEGSKA (reference sequence). The CDR3 is made up of 13 amino acids. CDR3 nucleotides: TGCAGTGCTAGATTCCCGGTTCGTTACGAGCAGTACTTC. Translated, it gives CSARFPVRYEQYF.

In its sample, this clonotype was seen a few times. The chain recombines TRBV2 with TRBJ2-3, with TRBD1 identical over 8 bases. The germline CDR1 and CDR2 sequences are SNHLY and FYNNEI. V shed 5 bases, J shed 5 bases, and the junction held 12 bases outside the gene matches. The CDR3 totals 16 residues. The CDR3 coding sequence is TGTGCCAGCAGTATTCAGGGGGCGCTGGGTGAAGATACGCAGTATTTT. It is translated as CASSIQGALGEDTQYF. The whole variable domain, remainder taken from reference TRBV2 and TRBJ2-3, is EPEVTQTPSHQVTQMGQEVILRCVPISNHLYFYWYRQILGQKVEFLVSFYNNEISEKSEIFDDQFSVERPDGSNFTLKIRSTKLEDSAMYFCASSIQGALGEDTQYFGPGTRLTVL.

V gene TRBV5-8 combines with J gene TRBJ2-1, with D perhaps given as TRBD1 or TRBD2 (6 bases each). Trimming removed 6 bases at V and 7 bases at J, with 17 bases between. Germline-derived CDR1 and CDR2 are SGHTS and YDEGEE. The CDR3 is 14 residues long. CDR3 bases: TGTGCCAGCAAAGCCTGGGGGGCGGATAATGAGCAGTTCTTC. Its translation is CASKAWGADNEQFF.

The V call is TRBV6-5, the J call TRBJ1-2; a possible D gene is TRBD1 (6 bases). The germline V gene encodes CDR1 MNHEY and CDR2 SVGAGI. This CDR3 has 15 amino acids. Deletions cut 2 bases from V and 4 bases from J, with 14 bases between. CDR3 residues: CASSYGSDRGYGYTF. The CDR3 region has the DNA TGTGCCAGCAGTTACGGATCGGACAGAGGCTATGGCTACACCTTC.

The rearrangement joins TRBV7-2 to TRBJ2-5, with 11 bases identical to TRBD2. Trimming at V came to 1 base and at J to 5 bases, leaving 9 bases not matched to a gene. The CDR3 length is 17 residues. From germline, CDR1 is SGHTA and CDR2 FQGNSA. The CDR3, as DNA: TGTGCCAGCAGCTTAGTTCGCGCTAGCGGGGGGAAGGAGACCCAGTACTTC. Its protein product is CASSLVRASGGKETQYF.

V is TRBV29-1 and J is TRBJ2-7; D possibly corresponds to TRBD2 (6 bases). The length of the CDR3 is 14 residues. The germline V gene encodes CDR1 SQVTM and CDR2 ANQGSEA. The ends were cut back, 4 bases at V and 1 base at J, with 14 bases in the middle. The CDR3: CSVGGGGDSYEQYF. The CDR3 DNA reads TGCAGCGTTGGAGGAGGCGGGGATTCCTACGAGCAGTACTTC.

The chain recombines TRBV6-5 with TRBJ2-1; TRBD1 aligns across 7 bases. V was pared by 2 bases and J by 4 bases, with 14 bases of the junction left unmatched. Germline V gene data show CDR1 as MNHEY and CDR2 as SVGAGI. The CDR3 is 18 amino acids. CDR3 sequence: CASSYGQGENILYNEQFF. In nucleotides, the CDR3 is TGTGCCAGCAGTTACGGGCAGGGGGAGAATATCCTGTACAATGAGCAGTTCTTC.

This clonotype showed up just a few times. The chain has TRBV14 and TRBJ2-1, with TRBD2 identical over 10 bases. V trimming: 0 bases; J trimming: 9 bases; junction bases outside the gene matches: 5. The CDR3 loop spans 15 amino acids. The germline CDR1 and CDR2 sequences are SGHDN and FVKESK. Here the CDR3 DNA reads TGTGCCAGCAGCCAAGAAAGCGGGAGGGGGGGTGAGCAGTTCTTC. Its protein is CASSQESGRGGEQFF. Full variable domain (rest looked up from reference TRBV14 and TRBJ2-1): EAGVTQFPSHSVIEKGQTVTLRCDPISGHDNLYWYRRVMGKEIKFLLHFVKESKQDESGMPNNRFLAERTGGTYSTLKVQPAELEDSGVYFCASSQESGRGGEQFFGPGTRLTVL.